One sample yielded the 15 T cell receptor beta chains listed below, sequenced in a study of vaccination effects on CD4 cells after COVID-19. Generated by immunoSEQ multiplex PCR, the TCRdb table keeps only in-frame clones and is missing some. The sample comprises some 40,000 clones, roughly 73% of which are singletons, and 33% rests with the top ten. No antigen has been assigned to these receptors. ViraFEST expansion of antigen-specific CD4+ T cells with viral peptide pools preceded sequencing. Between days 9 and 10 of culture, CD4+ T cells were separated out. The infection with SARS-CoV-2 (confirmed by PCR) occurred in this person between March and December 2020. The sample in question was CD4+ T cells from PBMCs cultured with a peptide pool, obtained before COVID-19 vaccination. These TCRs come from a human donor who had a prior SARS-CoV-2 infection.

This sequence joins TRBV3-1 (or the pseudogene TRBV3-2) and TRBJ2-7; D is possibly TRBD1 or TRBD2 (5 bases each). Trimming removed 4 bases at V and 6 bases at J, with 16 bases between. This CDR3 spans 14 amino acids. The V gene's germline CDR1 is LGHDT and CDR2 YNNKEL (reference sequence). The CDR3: CASSLGAGRVEQYF. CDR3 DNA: TGTGCCAGCAGCCTCGGGGCAGGGAGAGTCGAGCAGTACTTC.

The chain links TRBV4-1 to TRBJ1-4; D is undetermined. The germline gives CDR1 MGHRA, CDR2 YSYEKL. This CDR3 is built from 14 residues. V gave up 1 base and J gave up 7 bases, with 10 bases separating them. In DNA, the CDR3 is TGCGCCAGCAGCCAAGTCGGCTCGGGTGAAAAACTGTTTTTT. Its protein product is CASSQVGSGEKLFF.

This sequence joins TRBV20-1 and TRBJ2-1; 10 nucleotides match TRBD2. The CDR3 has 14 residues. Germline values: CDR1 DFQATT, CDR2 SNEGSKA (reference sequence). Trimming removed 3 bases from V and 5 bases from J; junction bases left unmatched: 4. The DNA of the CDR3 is TGCAGTGCTAGTCCCGGGACTAGCGACAATGAGCAGTTCTTC. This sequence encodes CSASPGTSDNEQFF.

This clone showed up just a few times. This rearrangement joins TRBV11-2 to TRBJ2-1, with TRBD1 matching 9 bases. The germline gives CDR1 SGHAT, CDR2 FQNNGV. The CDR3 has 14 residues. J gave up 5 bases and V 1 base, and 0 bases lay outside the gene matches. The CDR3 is CASSLGTGDNEQFF. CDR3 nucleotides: TGTGCCAGCAGCTTAGGGACAGGGGACAATGAGCAGTTCTTC.

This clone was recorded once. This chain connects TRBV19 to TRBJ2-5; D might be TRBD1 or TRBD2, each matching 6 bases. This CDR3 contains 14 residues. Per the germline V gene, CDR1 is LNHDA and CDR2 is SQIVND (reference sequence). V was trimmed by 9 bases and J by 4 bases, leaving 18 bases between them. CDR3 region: CASRRRGQGETQYF. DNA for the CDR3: TGTGCCAGCCGCCGCCGGGGGCAGGGAGAGACCCAGTACTTC.

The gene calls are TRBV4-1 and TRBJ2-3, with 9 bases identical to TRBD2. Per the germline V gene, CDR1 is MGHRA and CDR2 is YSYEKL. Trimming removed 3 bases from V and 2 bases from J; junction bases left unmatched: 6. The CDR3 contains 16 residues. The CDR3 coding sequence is TGCGCCAGCAGCCAGCTACTAGCGGGCAACACAGATACGCAGTATTTT. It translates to CASSQLLAGNTDTQYF.

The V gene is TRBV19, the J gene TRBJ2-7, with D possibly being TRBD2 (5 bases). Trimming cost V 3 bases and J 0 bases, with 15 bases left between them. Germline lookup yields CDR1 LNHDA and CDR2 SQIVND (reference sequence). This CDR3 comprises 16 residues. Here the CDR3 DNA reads TGTGCCAGTAGTATCACCTGGGGTGGGAGCTCCTACGAGCAGTACTTC. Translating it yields CASSITWGGSSYEQYF. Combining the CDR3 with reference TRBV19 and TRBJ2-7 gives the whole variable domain DGGITQSPKYLFRKEGQNVTLSCEQNLNHDAMYWYRQDPGQGLRLIYYSQIVNDFQKGDIAEGYSVSREKKESFPLTVTSAQKNPTAFYLCASSITWGGSSYEQYFGPGTRLTVT.

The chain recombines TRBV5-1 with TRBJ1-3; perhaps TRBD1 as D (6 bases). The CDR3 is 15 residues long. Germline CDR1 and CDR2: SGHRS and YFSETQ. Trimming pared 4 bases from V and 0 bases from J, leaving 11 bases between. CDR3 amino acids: CASSTGHLSGNTIYF. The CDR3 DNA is TGCGCCAGCAGCACGGGACACCTCTCTGGAAACACCATATATTTT.

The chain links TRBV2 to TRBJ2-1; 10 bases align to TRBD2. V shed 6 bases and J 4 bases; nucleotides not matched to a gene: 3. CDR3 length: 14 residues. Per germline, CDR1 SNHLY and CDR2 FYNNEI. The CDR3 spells CASSRTSGYNEQFF. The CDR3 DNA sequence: TGTGCCAGCAGCCGGACTAGCGGATACAATGAGCAGTTCTTC.

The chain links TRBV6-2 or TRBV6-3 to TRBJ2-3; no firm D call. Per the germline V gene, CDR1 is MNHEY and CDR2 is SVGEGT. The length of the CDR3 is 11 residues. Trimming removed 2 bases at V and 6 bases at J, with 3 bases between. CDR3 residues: CASSYQDTQYF. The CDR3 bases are TGTGCCAGCAGTTACCAGGATACGCAGTATTTT.

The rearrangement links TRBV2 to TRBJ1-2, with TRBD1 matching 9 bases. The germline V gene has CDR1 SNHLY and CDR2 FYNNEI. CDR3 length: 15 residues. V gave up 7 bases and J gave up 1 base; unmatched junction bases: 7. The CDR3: CASTKQGAHNYGYTF. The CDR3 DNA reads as TGTGCCAGCACTAAACAGGGGGCACATAACTATGGCTACACCTTC.

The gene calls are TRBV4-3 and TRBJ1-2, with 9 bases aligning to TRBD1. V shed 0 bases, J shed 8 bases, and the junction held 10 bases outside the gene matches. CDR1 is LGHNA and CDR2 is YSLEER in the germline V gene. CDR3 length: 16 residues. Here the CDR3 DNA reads TGCGCCAGCAGCCAAGACGTTACAGGGGGCTCTAGAGGCTACACCTTC. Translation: CASSQDVTGGSRGYTF.

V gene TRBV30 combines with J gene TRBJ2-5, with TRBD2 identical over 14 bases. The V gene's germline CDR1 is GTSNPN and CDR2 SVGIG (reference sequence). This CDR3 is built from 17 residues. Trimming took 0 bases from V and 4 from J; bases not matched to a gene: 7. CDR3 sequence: CAWSVRRTSGGPETQYF. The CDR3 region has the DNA TGTGCCTGGAGTGTAAGGAGGACTAGCGGGGGGCCAGAGACCCAGTACTTC.

The CDR3 coding sequence is TGTGCTAGTGCCGGGGTTCAGACAAACACCATATATTTT. Protein product: CASAGVQTNTIYF. The chain carries TRBV12-5 and TRBJ1-3; D uncertain. Germline V lookup: CDR1 LGHNT, CDR2 FRNRAP. This CDR3 is 13 amino acids long. The V end was cut by 7 bases, the J end by 6 bases, with 13 bases between.

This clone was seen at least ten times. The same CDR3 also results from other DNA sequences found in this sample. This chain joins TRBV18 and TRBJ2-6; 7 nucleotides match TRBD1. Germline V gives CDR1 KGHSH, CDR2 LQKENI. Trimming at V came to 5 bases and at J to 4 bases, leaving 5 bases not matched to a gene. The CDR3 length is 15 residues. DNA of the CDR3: TGTGCCAGCTCAAGACAGGGTTCAGGGGCCAACGTCCTGACTTTC. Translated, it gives CASSRQGSGANVLTF.